The 18 T cell receptor beta chains reported below all come from one sample, sequenced in a study of blood T cells in healthy people across ages. Then a second PCR, running roughly 7 to 11 cycles, was carried out with a sample-barcoded 5' primer and a J-beta primer mix. MiXCR was run by TCRdb on the 5' RACE reads, yielding one entry per CDR3 protein. The sample has around 1,900,000 distinct CDR3 sequences; 39% are singletons. Sample: blood. The source is a human donor in good health.

This clonotype was counted only a few times. V gene TRBV7-2 combines with J gene TRBJ2-7; no clear D gene. The CDR3 extends over 14 amino acids. The germline V gene has CDR1 SGHTA and CDR2 FQGNSA. V dropped 5 bases and J dropped 6 bases, with 17 bases sitting between them. Here the CDR3 reads CASSLGGVVSEQYF. The CDR3 nucleotides are TGTGCCAGCAGCCTAGGTGGGGTGGTAAGCGAGCAGTACTTC.

The CDR3 spells CASSLSSGGNNGYTF. For the CDR3, the DNA is TGTGCCAGCAGTTTAAGTTCCGGGGGCAACAACGGCTACACCTTC. The chain combines TRBV12-3 or TRBV12-4 with TRBJ1-2; possibly TRBD1 for D (6 bases). This CDR3 region has 15 residues. V was clipped by 2 bases and J by 8 bases, with 18 bases between them.

V and J are TRBV7-9 and TRBJ2-1; 7 bases match TRBD1. V lost 2 bases, J lost 10 bases, and 11 bases stayed unmatched. The germline V gene has CDR1 SEHNR and CDR2 FQNEAQ (reference sequence). The CDR3 runs 15 residues. In nucleotides, the CDR3 is TGTGCCAGCAGCTTACAGGGGGTGGAGTGTCGAGAGCAGTTCTTC. Its protein is CASSLQGVECREQFF. The variable domain in full, with the rest retrieved from reference TRBV7-9 and TRBJ2-1, is DTGVSQNPRHKITKRGQNVTFRCDPISEHNRLYWYRQTLGQGPEFLTYFQNEAQLEKSRLLSDRFSAERPKGSFSTLEIQRTEQGDSAMYLCASSLQGVECREQFFGPGTRLTVL.

This clonotype has only a few counts. This chain joins TRBV12-3 or TRBV12-4 and TRBJ1-5, with 11 bases matching TRBD1. This CDR3 comprises 15 residues. V shed 7 bases and J 2 bases; nucleotides not matched to a gene: 4. CDR3 residues: CASTRGQGGNQPQHF. The CDR3 bases are TGTGCCAGCACCAGGGGACAGGGGGGCAATCAGCCCCAGCATTTT.

The chain joins TRBV20-1 to TRBJ2-7, with 8 bases lining up with TRBD2. The V and J ends lost 6 bases and 1 base, in that order; junction bases with no gene match: 11. The CDR3 totals 15 residues. The V gene's germline CDR1 is DFQATT and CDR2 SNEGSKA (reference sequence). The CDR3 sequence is CSATKPGLGSYEQYF. The CDR3 region has the DNA TGCAGTGCAACAAAACCGGGACTAGGATCCTACGAGCAGTACTTC.

The chain couples TRBV5-1 to TRBJ2-3; possible D gene TRBD2, 6 bases. CDR1 and CDR2 (germline): SGHRS, YFSETQ. There are 15 residues in the CDR3. V was pared by 3 bases and J by 3 bases, with 14 bases between. CDR3: CASSSEGRETDTQYF. The CDR3 DNA reads as TGCGCCAGCAGCTCGGAGGGGAGAGAGACAGATACGCAGTATTTT.

This clonotype was counted only a few times. The chain couples TRBV6-1 to TRBJ1-5, with D perhaps TRBD1 (5 bases). The germline gives CDR1 MNHNS, CDR2 SASEGT. Trimming cost V 6 bases and J 3 bases, with 12 bases left between them. There are 14 residues in the CDR3. CDR3 residues: CASSSTVLNQPQHF. In DNA, the CDR3 is TGTGCCAGCAGCTCGACAGTTCTCAATCAGCCCCAGCATTTT.

The CDR3 region is CATSTDTNTEAFF. CDR3 DNA sequence: TGTGCCACCTCGACGGACACGAACACTGAAGCTTTCTTT. The rearrangement joins TRBV12-3 or TRBV12-4 to TRBJ1-1; D perhaps matches TRBD1 (5 bases). This CDR3 has 13 amino acids. V was pared by 10 bases and J by 1 base, with 13 bases between.

V and J are TRBV6-2 or TRBV6-3 and TRBJ1-2, with a weak D call TRBD1 (6 bases). V lost 5 bases and J 7 bases, leaving 23 bases between the germline ends. The germline gives CDR1 MNHEY, CDR2 SVGEGT. The CDR3 runs 16 residues. CDR3 region: CASSGPPGGAGSGYTF. For the CDR3, the DNA is TGTGCCAGCAGTGGTCCCCCGGGGGGCGCTGGTAGTGGCTACACCTTC.

The V and J genes are TRBV15 and TRBJ2-1; 8 bases agree with TRBD1. Germline V gene data show CDR1 as LNHNV and CDR2 as YYDKDF (reference sequence). The CDR3 totals 15 residues. Trimming removed 0 bases from V and 13 bases from J; junction bases left unmatched: 11. CDR3 DNA: TGTGCCACCAGCAGAGATCTCGGGACAGGAGAGACCCAGTTCTTC. This encodes CATSRDLGTGETQFF.

This rearrangement joins TRBV9 to TRBJ2-7; D is ambiguous. Germline loops: CDR1 SGDLS, CDR2 YYNGEE. V dropped 4 bases and J dropped 7 bases, with 15 bases sitting between them. CDR3 length: 13 amino acids. CDR3 DNA: TGTGCCAGCAGCTCCCTTGATGGCGCAGAGCAGTACTTC. It specifies CASSSLDGAEQYF.

This clonotype was observed a few times. The chain joins TRBV2 to TRBJ2-7, with D hard to call. Germline V lookup: CDR1 SNHLY, CDR2 FYNNEI. This CDR3 has 16 amino acids. The V gene lost 0 bases and the J gene lost 0 bases, with 12 bases spanning the gap. The CDR3 sequence: CASSEASSRNSYEQYF. The CDR3 coding sequence is TGTGCCAGCAGTGAAGCGAGTTCCAGGAACTCCTACGAGCAGTACTTC.

This chain connects TRBV30 to TRBJ1-4, with TRBD1 matching over 9 bases. The CDR3 length is 15 residues. Germline assignment: CDR1 GTSNPN and CDR2 SVGIG (reference sequence). V lost 1 base to trimming and J lost 7 bases; unmatched junction nucleotides: 7. The CDR3 reads CAWSGLDRGGEKLFF. CDR3 in DNA: TGTGCCTGGAGTGGCTTGGACAGGGGCGGTGAAAAACTGTTTTTT.

This clonotype was detected only a few times. The chain combines TRBV28 with TRBJ2-1; 7 bases fit TRBD1. After removal of 0 bases from V and 7 bases from J, the junction contained 3 bases not matched to a gene. Germline lookup yields CDR1 MDHEN and CDR2 SYDVKM. The CDR3 has 14 amino acids. CDR3 nucleotides: TGTGCCAGCAGTTTATGGGGCAGGGGGAATGAGCAGTTCTTC. Its protein is CASSLWGRGNEQFF. Together with reference TRBV28 and TRBJ2-1, the CDR3 gives the full variable domain: DVKVTQSSRYLVKRTGEKVFLECVQDMDHENMFWYRQDPGLGLRLIYFSYDVKMKEKGDIPEGYSVSREKKERFSLILESASTNQTSMYLCASSLWGRGNEQFFGPGTRLTVL.

This sequence joins TRBV6-5 and TRBJ1-5; 7 nucleotides line up with TRBD1. Germline CDR1 reads MNHEY; CDR2 reads SVGAGI. The length of the CDR3 is 14 residues. The trim removed 5 bases at V and 3 bases at J, leaving 4 bases unmatched. The CDR3 DNA is TGTGCCAGCAGTAGGGACAGTTTCAATCAGCCCCAGCATTTT. This codes for CASSRDSFNQPQHF.

On this clonotype: A junction end diverges from the germline sequence, so it may reflect a read error. V gene TRBV19 combines with J gene TRBJ2-4, with 7 bases aligning to TRBD1. The better agreement between TRBJ2-5 and the DNA end casts doubt on the J call. CDR3 length: 14 residues. Germline V lookup: CDR1 LNHDA, CDR2 SQIVND (reference sequence). CDR3 coding DNA: TGTGCCAGTAGTCCACCGGGACAGCAAGGGACCCAGTACTTC. Protein sequence: CASSPPGQQGTQYF.

This clonotype has more than one count but fewer than ten. The chain carries TRBV20-1 and TRBJ2-1; unclear D gene. The CDR3 is 12 amino acids. The germline V gene encodes CDR1 DFQATT and CDR2 SNEGSKA (reference sequence). V shed 5 bases and J shed 3 bases, with 8 bases lying between them. The DNA of the CDR3 is TGCAGTGCTCGCGGAAACTACAATGAGCAGTTCTTC. Protein product: CSARGNYNEQFF.

V usage is TRBV3-1 and J usage is TRBJ2-7, with 7 bases matching TRBD1. The CDR3 is made up of 15 amino acids. Germline-derived CDR1 and CDR2 are LGHDT and YNNKEL (reference sequence). Trimming removed 4 bases from V and 10 bases from J; junction bases left unmatched: 16. CDR3: CASSPGTASQEAQYF. CDR3 coding DNA: TGTGCCAGCAGCCCCGGGACAGCCAGCCAAGAGGCCCAGTACTTC.